The T cell receptor (beta chain) described here comes from a study of T cells after yellow fever vaccination. Germline V lookup: CDR1 KGHSH, CDR2 LQKENI. The CDR3 totals 13 residues. Trimming removed 3 bases from V and 1 base from J, with 6 bases in between. Many counts were recorded for this clonotype. TCRdb reprocessed the 5' RACE reads via MiXCR and lists one record per CDR3 protein. This sample has about 320,000 distinct CDR3 sequences; 3.5% to 4.5% occur once, and the top ten carry approximately 19%. The J gene is TRBJ1-1, the V gene TRBV18; perhaps TRBD1 as D (5 bases). The TCR comes from a man aged 18 to 29 who received the YFV17D yellow fever vaccine. The sample in question was PBMCs, obtained 15 days after the yellow fever booster vaccination. The CDR3 DNA sequence: TGTGCCAGCTCACCGGACACGAACACTGAAGCTTTCTTT. The encoded protein is CASSPDTNTEAFF.